The present T cell receptor (beta chain) was sequenced within a study of blood T cell repertoires in COVID-19. CDR3 size: 15 residues. Trimming cost V 0 bases and J 3 bases, with 11 bases left between them. Germline V gene lookup returns CDR1 SGHRS and CDR2 YFSETQ. Clones were read by immunoSEQ multiplex PCR, and TCRdb kept only the in-frame ones, dropping some. The table records 150,000 to 250,000 clones, about 76% of them present only once. Sequencing was done on a sample of peripheral blood. The receptor comes from a woman aged 40 to 50 with COVID-19, enrolled during active disease. The chain employs TRBV5-1 and TRBJ2-3; TRBD1 might be the D (7 bases). CDR3 DNA: TGCGCCAGCAGCTTGGCGGCGGGACAGACAGATACGCAGTATTTT. Its translation is CASSLAAGQTDTQYF. The full variable domain, with the rest looked up from reference TRBV5-1 and TRBJ2-3, is KAGVTQTPRYLIKTRGQQVTLSCSPISGHRSVSWYQQTPGQGLQFLFEYFSETQRNKGNFPGRFSGRQFSNSRSEMNVSTLELGDSALYLCASSLAAGQTDTQYFGPGTRLTVL.